This note documents a single T cell receptor (beta chain) sequence. Its specificity is unknown. This record comes from a study of T-cell memory formation after mild COVID-19. Whole-study context: In these data, TCR clusters were largely donor specific.

Trimming took 1 base from V and 4 from J, leaving 10 bases between them. Germline values: CDR1 MGHRA, CDR2 YSYEKL. The CDR3 length is 14 residues. MiXCR, applied by TCRdb to the 5' RACE reads, yields one record per CDR3 protein. The sample lists around 370,000 distinct CDR3 sequences; roughly 21% were seen once. Overall study findings and caveats: CD4+ clones that contracted lay mainly in CM and EM; CD8+ ones lay in EMRA. The finding that pre-infection memory included some responding clones suggested that cross-reactive memory joined.

Sequencing was carried out using PBMCs or a T cell subset sorted from them (not recorded which). The TCR comes from an adult woman who had mild COVID-19 (a few samples of this study predate the infection). Cell type and time point are not known. The V and J genes are TRBV4-1 and TRBJ2-5; D possibly corresponds to TRBD2 (5 bases). The CDR3 is CASSQALAGETQYF. Here the CDR3 DNA reads TGCGCCAGCAGCCAAGCCCTGGCGGGAGAGACCCAGTACTTC.